A selection of T cell receptor beta chains follows, all from one sample in a study of monozygotic twins with inflammatory bowel disease. Each CDR3 protein gets one entry in TCRdb, which reprocessed the 5' RACE reads and gives no DNA. Its table records 93,000 or so distinct CDR3 sequences. The source material was blood. The receptors come from a human donor with ulcerative colitis or Crohn's disease, or a healthy co-twin of an affected twin (not recorded which). Each CDR3 is given with its conserved first and last residue.

CDR3 protein	J gene	V gene
CASSPGQGTNNEQFF	TRBJ2-1	TRBV18
CAWSGWGQETQYF	TRBJ2-5	TRBV30
CATARSFSQETQYF	TRBJ2-5	TRBV12-3/TRBV12-4
CRLGTGYEQFF	TRBJ2-1	TRBV20-1
CASSYDQGSSYNSPLHF	TRBJ1-6	TRBV6-5
CASSSGPGTQYF	TRBJ2-5	TRBV12-3/TRBV12-4
CASSLNAGGFYEQFF	TRBJ2-1	TRBV11-3
CASSYAVGPSTDTQYF	TRBJ2-3	TRBV7-2
CASSLTGTGGLYEQYF	TRBJ2-7	TRBV5-1
CATSDRDQQFF	TRBJ2-1	TRBV24-1
CAISGPSGVNSEQYF	TRBJ2-7	TRBV10-3
CASSLVVGEFGYTF	TRBJ1-2	TRBV7-2
CASSLGGGLQSPIDAGELFF	TRBJ2-2	TRBV5-4
CASSGQGGTDTQYF	TRBJ2-3	TRBV3-1
CASSYSKTGPYNEQFF	TRBJ2-1	TRBV6-2/TRBV6-3
CASSSGTVNTEAFF	TRBJ1-1	TRBV12-3/TRBV12-4
CASSDARRSYEQYF	TRBJ2-7	TRBV19
CASSSIGTENEKLFF	TRBJ1-4	TRBV7-9
CACGAGTNEKLFF	TRBJ1-4	TRBV12-3/TRBV12-4
CARQLQGTRASSYEQYF	TRBJ2-7	TRBV7-9
CATSRRWQRAGNTEAFF	TRBJ1-1	TRBV15
CAVRRETGEQYF	TRBJ2-7	TRBV7-9
CASSLAPGGLNQPQHF	TRBJ1-5	TRBV5-5
CASSPHTSGGTYEQYF	TRBJ2-7	TRBV12-3/TRBV12-4
CASMTSGSSRTGELFF	TRBJ2-2	TRBV7-2
CASSSRQGGETQYF	TRBJ2-5	TRBV7-9
CASSSSPAQHYEQYF	TRBJ2-7	TRBV7-3
CASSQLGATAEQYF	TRBJ2-7	TRBV4-3
CSVETPRYEQFF	TRBJ2-1	TRBV29-1
CASSPDRDRGSKDTQYF	TRBJ2-3	TRBV11-2
CAWTRGSYTGELFF	TRBJ2-2	TRBV30
CASSDKGTLDEKLFF	TRBJ1-4	TRBV25-1
CASSIRRSRAGNEKLFF	TRBJ1-4	TRBV27
CASSPAENTGELFF	TRBJ2-2	TRBV12-3/TRBV12-4
CASSIAGGPVDTQYF	TRBJ2-3	TRBV12-3/TRBV12-4
CASSLIGTEGIQYF	TRBJ2-4	TRBV7-2
CASSQDSGGHSDTQYF	TRBJ2-3	TRBV4-3
CSVLTGPISSGANVLTF	TRBJ2-6	TRBV29-1
CASSLMGRRSNQPQHF	TRBJ1-5	TRBV12-3/TRBV12-4
CASSTGTSGLTYEQYF	TRBJ2-7	TRBV5-1
CASIHFPIGEPLINEQFF	TRBJ2-1	TRBV11-2
CASSATGQYTDTQYF	TRBJ2-3	TRBV7-8
CAISANNEQFF	TRBJ2-1	TRBV10-3
CAISGTTYNEQFF	TRBJ2-1	TRBV10-3